These 17 T cell receptor beta chains came from one sample sequenced in a study of Graves' ophthalmopathy and Graves' hyperthyroidism. Amplification targeted the TCR beta CDR3 regions, with RNA transcripts as the source material. An initial RT-PCR round employing HTBI primers preceded a second-round multiplex PCR. Using its own MiXCR run on the multiplex PCR reads, TCRdb lists one record per CDR3 protein. The sample shows hundreds of thousands of distinct CDR3 sequences, about a fifth of them seen only once. The material sequenced was peripheral blood. These receptors all come from a woman aged 18-29 years with stable Graves' hyperthyroidism. Some clones in this sample may be carry-over from other donors' samples.

This clonotype was found many times. This chain uses TRBV2 with TRBJ1-1; D uncertain. The CDR3 covers 14 residues. Trimming removed 4 bases at V and 2 bases at J, with 11 bases between. Germline CDR1 reads SNHLY; CDR2 reads FYNNEI. CDR3: CASSVAGFNTEAFF. The DNA for the CDR3 is TGTGCCAGCAGTGTAGCCGGGTTTAACACTGAAGCTTTCTTT.

This clonotype has at least ten counts. This rearrangement joins TRBV30 to TRBJ2-7; D tentatively fits TRBD1 or TRBD2 (5 bases each). Germline values: CDR1 GTSNPN, CDR2 SVGIG (reference sequence). The CDR3 covers 15 residues. V was cut by 3 bases and J by 4 bases, with 19 bases left in between. CDR3 protein: CAWSQYRGVRYEQYF. CDR3 DNA: TGTGCCTGGAGCCAGTACCGAGGGGTGAGATACGAGCAGTACTTC.

In this sample, this clonotype turned up once. A read error may explain this, as a much larger clone is one base away. V usage is TRBV12-3 or TRBV12-4 and J usage is TRBJ1-5; D may be TRBD1 (6 bases). This CDR3 has 14 residues. The CDR3 nucleotides read TGTGCCGGCAGCTTCACTCGAGGGGGTGGTCCCCAGCATTTT. This gives the protein CAGSFTRGGGPQHF.

V usage is TRBV20-1 and J usage is TRBJ2-2, with D hard to call. V lost 6 bases and J lost 3, with 14 bases in between. This CDR3 is 14 amino acids long. The germline gives CDR1 DFQATT, CDR2 SNEGSKA (reference sequence). The CDR3 nucleotides are TGCAGTGCCCAGAGAGGTGCGGACACCGGGGAGCTGTTTTTT. It specifies CSAQRGADTGELFF.

At least ten counts were recorded for this clonotype. The rearrangement uses TRBV6-2 or TRBV6-3 and TRBJ1-5, with 10 bases aligning to TRBD1. J gave up 0 bases and V 5 bases, and 10 bases lay outside the gene matches. Germline CDR1 MNHEY, CDR2 SVGEGT. The CDR3 covers 18 residues. In nucleotides, the CDR3 is TGTGCCAGCAGTACTATGGGACAGGGGATCCTTAGCAATCAGCCCCAGCATTTT. It specifies CASSTMGQGILSNQPQHF.

This clonotype was recorded at least ten times. The chain employs TRBV29-1 and TRBJ1-2; 10 bases align to TRBD1. Germline V CDR1 and CDR2: SQVTM, ANQGSEA. CDR3 length equals 13 residues. J lost 8 bases, V lost 7 bases, and 10 bases had no gene match. The CDR3 DNA reads TGCAGCGCTCCGGGACAGGGGTCGAACGGCTACACCTTC. This sequence encodes CSAPGQGSNGYTF.

The genes are TRBV28 and TRBJ2-7, with D perhaps matching TRBD1 (6 bases). The CDR3 has 13 residues. V dropped 4 bases and J dropped 4 bases, with 11 bases sitting between them. The germline V gene has CDR1 MDHEN and CDR2 SYDVKM. The CDR3 region is CASSSSTGYEQYF. As DNA, the CDR3 is TGTGCCAGCAGTTCCAGCACAGGGTACGAGCAGTACTTC.

There are many counts of this clonotype. V usage is TRBV28 and J usage is TRBJ2-7, with 9 bases fitting TRBD1. CDR1 and CDR2 from the germline V gene are MDHEN and SYDVKM. Losses at the gene ends were 2 bases for V and 4 bases for J; bases not matched to a gene: 6. This CDR3 has 15 residues. The CDR3 protein is CASSLIGQGTYEQYF. The CDR3 nucleotides are TGTGCCAGCAGTTTAATAGGACAGGGGACTTACGAGCAGTACTTC.

This clonotype was observed many times. No conserved phenylalanine or tryptophan ends this CDR3, so it is likely a read error. V usage is TRBV7-9 and J usage is TRBJ2-7; D may be TRBD1 or TRBD2 (5 bases each). V was pared by 4 bases and J by 1 base, with 14 bases between. Germline V lookup: CDR1 SEHNR, CDR2 FQNEAQ (reference sequence). The CDR3 totals 15 residues. In DNA, the CDR3 is TGTGCCAGCAGCTCGGGACGGTTCGGATCCTACGAGCAGTACCTC. This codes for CASSSGRFGSYEQYL.

The V gene is TRBV11-2, the J gene TRBJ1-1, with D tentatively TRBD1 (6 bases). Trimming removed 4 bases from V and 6 bases from J, with 18 bases in between. The CDR3 is 15 amino acids. Germline V CDR1 and CDR2: SGHAT, FQNNGV. The CDR3 protein is CASSSTLTGYAEAFF. The CDR3 nucleotides are TGTGCCAGCAGCTCAACACTAACAGGGTATGCTGAAGCTTTCTTT.

This clonotype was detected many times. Just one base apart from a much larger clone, this may be a read error. The chain is built from TRBV19 and TRBJ1-5; TRBD1 matches 7 bases. The CDR3 is made up of 14 amino acids. The germline gives CDR1 LNHDA, CDR2 SQIVND (reference sequence). This chain's CDR3 is CASSIRGGNRPQHF. The DNA of the CDR3 is TGTGCCAGTAGTATACGAGGGGGCAATCGGCCCCAGCATTTT. The whole variable domain, filled in from reference TRBV19 and TRBJ1-5, reads DGGITQSPKYLFRKEGQNVTLSCEQNLNHDAMYWYRQDPGQGLRLIYYSQIVNDFQKGDIAEGYSVSREKKESFPLTVTSAQKNPTAFYLCASSIRGGNRPQHFGDGTRLSIL.

This clonotype occurred many times. CDR3 sequence (DNA): TGTGCCAGCAGTGTCCGCAAGAAGACAGGGAGTGAGACCCAGTACTTC. It encodes CASSVRKKTGSETQYF. The chain recombines TRBV12-3 or TRBV12-4 with TRBJ2-5, with TRBD1 matching over 7 bases. J was trimmed by 5 bases and V by 5 bases; bases with no gene match: 14. This CDR3 has 16 amino acids.

This clonotype was counted many times. The rearrangement uses TRBV27 and TRBJ1-1; weak D call: TRBD1 (5 bases). The CDR3 is 13 residues long. Germline-derived CDR1 and CDR2 are MNHEY and SMNVEV (reference sequence). V gave up 3 bases and J gave up 4 bases, with 9 bases separating them. The DNA of the CDR3 is TGTGCCAGCAGTTTTACGGGGACCACTGAAGCTTTCTTT. It codes for CASSFTGTTEAFF.

The gene calls are TRBV27 and TRBJ2-7; D possibly matches TRBD1 or TRBD2 (6 bases each). CDR1 and CDR2 from the germline V gene are MNHEY and SMNVEV (reference sequence). V was clipped by 8 bases and J by 3 bases, with 17 bases between them. The CDR3 runs to 14 residues. The CDR3 region has the DNA TGTGCCAGCGGACCCGGAGGGGGTTTCTACGAGCAGTACTTC. It translates to CASGPGGGFYEQYF.

The V and J genes are TRBV5-1 and TRBJ1-2; tentatively, D is TRBD1 (5 bases). V shed 4 bases and J shed 0 bases, with 19 bases lying between them. This CDR3 has 17 amino acids. Germline V gene sequence: CDR1 SGHRS, CDR2 YFSETQ. DNA of the CDR3: TGCGCCAGCAGCCCTCGGAGGGGTATGTCGACTAACTATGGCTACACCTTC. Amino acid sequence: CASSPRRGMSTNYGYTF.

The sample holds many counts of this clonotype. The CDR3 DNA reads TGTGCCAGCAGCCCCCAAAAGGGAACCTACGAGCAGTACTTC. It codes for CASSPQKGTYEQYF. The rearrangement joins TRBV11-2 to TRBJ2-7; D not certain. Germline CDR1 reads SGHAT; CDR2 reads FQNNGV. This CDR3 contains 14 residues. Trimming pared 5 bases from V and 2 bases from J, leaving 13 bases between.

The V gene is TRBV6-1, the J gene TRBJ1-3; 7 bases match TRBD1. Trimming took 7 bases from V and 2 from J; bases not matched to a gene: 5. CDR1 MNHNS and CDR2 SASEGT come from the germline V gene. There are 14 residues in the CDR3. The CDR3 coding sequence is TGTGCCAGCAAACAGCAGGGGGCTGGAAACACCATATATTTT. It is translated as CASKQQGAGNTIYF.